Presented here are 24 T cell receptor beta chains from one specimen sequenced in a study of cytomegalovirus exposure and HLA in healthy donors. 13 Jbeta primers and 60 Vbeta primers were used for the PCR. Sequenced by immunoSEQ multiplex PCR; TCRdb stores in-frame clones only, minus some. The table lists roughly 150,000 clones, roughly four fifths of them singletons. The sequencing input was PBMCs. The receptors derive from a man over 45 in good health and CMV-seropositive.

This clone was recorded only once. The chain recombines TRBV7-2 with TRBJ1-2; D uncertain. The CDR3 runs 15 residues. V gave up 5 bases and J gave up 2 bases, with 15 bases separating them. Germline assignment: CDR1 SGHTA and CDR2 FQGNSA. CDR3 region: CASSRAGLRNYGYTF. The CDR3 nucleotides are TGTGCCAGCAGCCGAGCGGGTTTACGGAACTATGGCTACACCTTC.

The chain uses TRBV19 and TRBJ2-1; D remains ambiguous. Trimming removed 3 bases from V and 0 bases from J, with 9 bases in between. The CDR3 length is 15 residues. Germline CDR1 and CDR2: LNHDA and SQIVND (reference sequence). Written as DNA, the CDR3 is TGTGCCAGTAGTATTAAAACTTTCTCCTACAATGAGCAGTTCTTC. Its protein product is CASSIKTFSYNEQFF.

The V call is TRBV6-5, the J call TRBJ2-5; 7 nucleotides match TRBD1. Germline loops: CDR1 MNHEY, CDR2 SVGAGI. The length of the CDR3 is 15 residues. Trimming at V came to 1 base and at J to 5 bases, leaving 7 bases not matched to a gene. CDR3 amino acids: CASSYLAGGLETQYF. In DNA form, the CDR3 reads TGTGCCAGCAGTTACTTAGCAGGGGGTTTGGAGACCCAGTACTTC.

This chain connects TRBV6-6 to TRBJ1-1; D not certain. The germline gives CDR1 MNHNY, CDR2 SVGAGI (reference sequence). The CDR3 contains 12 residues. The V end lost 7 bases, the J end lost 0 bases, and 6 bases lay between the germline ends. The CDR3 reads CASTYMNTEAFF. The CDR3 DNA is TGTGCCAGCACATACATGAACACTGAAGCTTTCTTT.

The chain has TRBV27 and TRBJ2-3; 11 nucleotides agree with TRBD2. The germline V gene encodes CDR1 MNHEY and CDR2 SMNVEV (reference sequence). The CDR3 is 17 amino acids. Germline trimming cut 6 bases from V and 9 bases from J; bases unmatched to any gene: 17. CDR3 bases: TGTGCCAGCAGCCTCGGGACTAGCGGAGGACCGGCTGAGACGCAGTATTTT. It specifies CASSLGTSGGPAETQYF.

The chain carries TRBV9 and TRBJ2-4; the match to TRBD1 covers 8 bases. With V trimmed by 4 bases and J by 8 bases, 2 bases remained unmatched. The length of the CDR3 is 12 residues. Germline-derived CDR1 and CDR2 are SGDLS and YYNGEE. CDR3 region: CASSPTGDIQYF. For the CDR3, the DNA is TGTGCCAGCAGCCCGACAGGGGACATTCAGTACTTC.

This chain joins TRBV27 and TRBJ2-2; 11 bases are shared with TRBD1. Germline V gene sequence: CDR1 MNHEY, CDR2 SMNVEV (reference sequence). With V trimmed by 4 bases and J by 4 bases, 2 bases remained unmatched. The CDR3 covers 15 residues. CDR3 DNA sequence: TGTGCCAGCAGTTCGGGGACAGGGGGCACCGGGGAGCTGTTTTTT. Amino acids: CASSSGTGGTGELFF.

The rearrangement joins TRBV28 to TRBJ2-5, with unresolved D. The germline V and J ends were trimmed by 6 bases and 4 bases, with 12 bases remaining between them. In germline, CDR1 is MDHEN, CDR2 SYDVKM. This CDR3 is 13 amino acids long. The CDR3 bases are TGTGCCAGCAGACGTGAGGAGCGAGAGACCCAGTACTTC. This gives the protein CASRREERETQYF.

The chain combines TRBV20-1 with TRBJ1-6; the D gene is possibly TRBD1 (5 bases). With 4 bases removed from V and 9 bases from J, the gap between germline ends came to 7 bases. Germline loops: CDR1 DFQATT, CDR2 SNEGSKA (reference sequence). CDR3 length: 11 residues. The CDR3 spells CSATGVSPLHF. CDR3 in DNA: TGCAGTGCTACGGGGGTTTCACCCCTCCACTTT.

Notes on this clone: Other DNA sequences in the sample encode the same CDR3. The chain has TRBV28 and TRBJ1-1; 9 positions match TRBD1. The V gene's germline CDR1 is MDHEN and CDR2 SYDVKM. The CDR3 covers 14 residues. V gave up 3 bases and J gave up 4 bases; unmatched junction bases: 3. The CDR3 region is CASSLGQGGTEAFF. CDR3 sequence (DNA): TGTGCCAGCAGTTTGGGACAGGGTGGCACTGAAGCTTTCTTT.

This clone has just one count. This sample includes further DNA sequences coding for the same CDR3. This chain links TRBV7-3 with TRBJ1-6; D not resolved. The CDR3 runs 15 residues. In germline, CDR1 is SGHTA, CDR2 FQGTGA. V was cut by 4 bases and J by 0 bases, with 7 bases left in between. The CDR3 DNA reads TGTGCCAGCAGCTCCCGGTCCTCCTATAATTCACCCCTCCACTTT. Translated: CASSSRSSYNSPLHF.

The genes are TRBV28 and TRBJ1-2; D unresolved. The CDR3 length is 14 residues. CDR1 is MDHEN and CDR2 is SYDVKM in the germline V gene. The V gene lost 2 bases and the J gene lost 5 bases, with 12 bases spanning the gap. The CDR3 region has the DNA TGTGCCAGCAGTTTAGGGTTTGGAGGGTATGGCTACACCTTC. Its translation is CASSLGFGGYGYTF.

The chain is built from TRBV29-1 and TRBJ2-3; D is ambiguous. Trimming removed 0 bases from V and 4 bases from J, with 5 bases in between. CDR1 is SQVTM, CDR2 ANQGSEA, per germline. CDR3 size: 12 residues. CDR3 sequence reads: CSVEEDSDTQYF. The CDR3 nucleotides read TGCAGCGTTGAAGAAGACTCAGATACGCAGTATTTT.

The chain links TRBV19 to TRBJ1-1; 8 bases are shared with TRBD1. The V gene's germline CDR1 is LNHDA and CDR2 SQIVND (reference sequence). Losses at the gene ends were 8 bases for V and 3 bases for J; bases not matched to a gene: 11. This CDR3 comprises 15 residues. CDR3: CASREKTGGYTEAFF. CDR3 in DNA: TGTGCCAGTCGGGAAAAAACAGGGGGGTACACTGAAGCTTTCTTT. The whole variable domain, filled in from reference TRBV19 and TRBJ1-1, reads DGGITQSPKYLFRKEGQNVTLSCEQNLNHDAMYWYRQDPGQGLRLIYYSQIVNDFQKGDIAEGYSVSREKKESFPLTVTSAQKNPTAFYLCASREKTGGYTEAFFGQGTRLTVV.

This clone was detected only a few times. CDR3 DNA: TGCGCCAGCGGGGGACCCTTCCAAGGGGGCACCGGGGAGCTGTTTTTT. Its protein is CASGGPFQGGTGELFF. The chain combines TRBV5-1 with TRBJ2-2; possibly TRBD1 for D (6 bases). The germline V gene encodes CDR1 SGHRS and CDR2 YFSETQ. V was pared by 7 bases and J by 4 bases, with 20 bases between. This CDR3 is 16 amino acids long.

The rearrangement joins TRBV2 to TRBJ2-1; D is unclear. This CDR3 contains 15 residues. The V gene lost 6 bases and the J gene lost 0 bases, with 12 bases spanning the gap. The germline V gene encodes CDR1 SNHLY and CDR2 FYNNEI. The CDR3 DNA reads as TGTGCCAGCAGGACCTCGGGTCCCTCCTACAATGAGCAGTTCTTC. Its protein is CASRTSGPSYNEQFF. The whole variable domain, filled in from reference TRBV2 and TRBJ2-1, reads EPEVTQTPSHQVTQMGQEVILRCVPISNHLYFYWYRQILGQKVEFLVSFYNNEISEKSEIFDDQFSVERPDGSNFTLKIRSTKLEDSAMYFCASRTSGPSYNEQFFGPGTRLTVL.

The chain employs TRBV6-1 and TRBJ1-2; D might be TRBD1 (6 bases). Trimming stripped 2 bases from V and 5 bases from J, with 12 bases between. Looked up from germline, CDR1 is MNHNS and CDR2 is SASEGT. This CDR3 is built from 14 residues. The CDR3 loop reads CASSEYQQGYGYTF. The CDR3 nucleotides read TGTGCCAGCAGTGAATATCAGCAGGGGTATGGCTACACCTTC.

This chain uses TRBV19 with TRBJ2-7; perhaps TRBD2 as D (7 bases). Germline V lookup: CDR1 LNHDA, CDR2 SQIVND (reference sequence). Trimming shortened V by 5 bases and J by 0 bases, and 14 bases separated the two germline ends. This CDR3 spans 15 amino acids. This chain's CDR3 is CASSPAGASSYEQYF. In DNA form, the CDR3 reads TGTGCCAGTAGTCCGGCGGGGGCTAGCTCCTACGAGCAGTACTTC.

This clone has a handful of counts. The J gene is TRBJ2-7, the V gene TRBV2, with 8 nucleotides matching TRBD2. The V gene end was trimmed by 6 bases and the J gene end by 2 bases; junction bases not matched to a gene: 6. The CDR3 runs to 14 residues. The germline CDR1 and CDR2 sequences are SNHLY and FYNNEI. The CDR3 loop reads CASSRLATTYEQYF. In DNA, the CDR3 is TGTGCCAGCAGCCGACTAGCGACCACCTACGAGCAGTACTTC.

The chain couples TRBV7-9 to TRBJ2-5; weak D call: TRBD1 (6 bases). V lost 5 bases, J lost 2 bases, and 18 bases lay in between. The germline gives CDR1 SEHNR, CDR2 FQNEAQ (reference sequence). CDR3 length equals 16 residues. DNA of the CDR3: TGTGCCAGCAGCAGAAAGACTCCCAGGGGACAAGAGACCCAGTACTTC. Translation gives CASSRKTPRGQETQYF.

This clone was seen a handful of times. The rearrangement links TRBV5-6 to TRBJ2-1, with TRBD2 matching 8 bases. V shed 0 bases, J shed 8 bases, and the junction held 1 base outside the gene matches. The CDR3 has 13 amino acids. CDR1 is SGHDT and CDR2 is YYEEEE in the germline V gene. The CDR3 DNA is TGTGCCAGCAGCTTGGGGCGGGAGGATGAGCAGTTCTTC. Translating it yields CASSLGREDEQFF.

V gene TRBV19 combines with J gene TRBJ2-3; D not resolved. Germline V gives CDR1 LNHDA, CDR2 SQIVND (reference sequence). CDR3 length: 13 residues. V dropped 3 bases and J dropped 6 bases, with 10 bases sitting between them. CDR3 loop: CASSMAHLDTQYF. The CDR3 coding sequence is TGTGCCAGTAGTATGGCCCATTTGGATACGCAGTATTTT.

The gene calls are TRBV9 and TRBJ2-1; 9 bases map to TRBD2. This CDR3 is 13 amino acids long. Trimming cost V 4 bases and J 8 bases; bases outside gene matches: 4. In germline, CDR1 is SGDLS, CDR2 YYNGEE. CDR3 residues: CASSPGLAHEQFF. The CDR3 nucleotides are TGTGCCAGCAGCCCCGGACTAGCGCATGAGCAGTTCTTC.

The CDR3 nucleotides are TGCGCCAGCAGAGACAGGGCTGATACGCAGTATTTT. The encoded protein is CASRDRADTQYF. V and J are TRBV10-1 and TRBJ2-3, with 7 bases that match TRBD1. The germline V gene encodes CDR1 WNHNN and CDR2 SYGVQD (reference sequence). J lost 6 bases, V lost 6 bases, and 3 bases had no gene match. The length of the CDR3 is 12 residues.